This entry is about one T cell receptor (beta chain). The antigen is unknown. Treatment: approximately 10-day PBMC culture with coronavirus spike peptide pools or control peptides (ViraFEST assay). The data derive from a study of vaccination and CD4 T cells after COVID-19. The germline gives CDR1 MNHEY, CDR2 SVGAGI. J was trimmed by 2 bases and V by 2 bases; bases with no gene match: 6. The CDR3 length is 15 residues. With the Oncomine TCR Beta short-read assay, DNA from cultured CD4+ T cells was sequenced. TCRdb re-called the PCR reads through MiXCR, storing one row per CDR3 protein. The sample holds about 12,000 distinct CDR3 sequences, 40% to 60% seen once.

The source material was CD4+ T cells from blood, cultured in vitro. The receptor was isolated from a human donor who had recovered from COVID-19. V is TRBV6-5 and J is TRBJ2-7, with TRBD2 matching 7 bases. The DNA for the CDR3 is TGTGCCAGCAGTTACGGGATGGGGGGGGCCTACGAGCAGTACTTC. Its translation is CASSYGMGGAYEQYF.